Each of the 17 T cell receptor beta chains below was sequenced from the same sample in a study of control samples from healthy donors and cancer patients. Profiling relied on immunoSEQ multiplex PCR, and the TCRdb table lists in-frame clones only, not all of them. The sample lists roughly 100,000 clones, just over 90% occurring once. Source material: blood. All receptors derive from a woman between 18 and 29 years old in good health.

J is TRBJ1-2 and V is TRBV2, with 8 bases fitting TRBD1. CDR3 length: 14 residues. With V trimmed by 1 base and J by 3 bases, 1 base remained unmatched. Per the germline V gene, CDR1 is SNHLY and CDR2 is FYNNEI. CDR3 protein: CASSEDRGDYGYTF. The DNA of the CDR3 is TGTGCCAGCAGTGAAGACAGGGGGGACTATGGCTACACCTTC.

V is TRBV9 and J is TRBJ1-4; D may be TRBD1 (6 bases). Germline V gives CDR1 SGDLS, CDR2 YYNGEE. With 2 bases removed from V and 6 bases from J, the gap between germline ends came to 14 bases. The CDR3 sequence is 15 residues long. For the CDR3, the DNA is TGTGCCAGCAGCGTTTTTGACAGGCCGGATGAAAAACTGTTTTTT. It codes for CASSVFDRPDEKLFF.

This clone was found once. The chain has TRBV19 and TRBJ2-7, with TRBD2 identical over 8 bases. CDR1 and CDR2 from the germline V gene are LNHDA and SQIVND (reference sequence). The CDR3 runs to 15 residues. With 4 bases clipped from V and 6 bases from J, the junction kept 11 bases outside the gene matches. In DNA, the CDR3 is TGTGCCAGTAGTAAGACCCAGCGGGGGATCTTCGAGCAGTACTTC. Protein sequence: CASSKTQRGIFEQYF.

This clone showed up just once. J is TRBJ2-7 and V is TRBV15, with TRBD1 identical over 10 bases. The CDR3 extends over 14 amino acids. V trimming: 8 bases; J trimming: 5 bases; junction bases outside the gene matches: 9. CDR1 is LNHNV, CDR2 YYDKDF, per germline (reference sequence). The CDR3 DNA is TGTGCCACCGCCGGGACAGGGGAACCTCACGAGCAGTACTTC. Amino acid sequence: CATAGTGEPHEQYF.

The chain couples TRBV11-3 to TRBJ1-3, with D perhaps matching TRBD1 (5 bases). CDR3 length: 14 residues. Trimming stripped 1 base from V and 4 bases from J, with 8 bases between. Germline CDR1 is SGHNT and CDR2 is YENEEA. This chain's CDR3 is CASSLGGAGNTIYF. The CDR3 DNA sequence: TGTGCCAGCAGCTTAGGAGGGGCCGGAAACACCATATATTTT.

CDR3 loop: CASSQVGGGGMNEKLFF. CDR3 bases: TGCGCCAGCAGCCAAGTAGGAGGGGGCGGGATGAATGAAAAACTGTTTTTT. The gene calls are TRBV4-1 and TRBJ1-4; 7 bases line up with TRBD1. Trimming cost V 1 base and J 5 bases; bases outside gene matches: 10. CDR1 and CDR2 (germline): MGHRA, YSYEKL. The CDR3 totals 17 residues.

CDR3 sequence (DNA): TGTGCCGCACTCCGACAGGGGAGCTACGAGCAGTACTTC. This gives the protein CAALRQGSYEQYF. The gene calls are TRBV10-3 and TRBJ2-7; TRBD1 agrees at 8 bases. CDR1 and CDR2 (germline): ENHRY, SYGVKD. With V trimmed by 11 bases and J by 3 bases, 9 bases remained unmatched. This CDR3 has 13 amino acids.

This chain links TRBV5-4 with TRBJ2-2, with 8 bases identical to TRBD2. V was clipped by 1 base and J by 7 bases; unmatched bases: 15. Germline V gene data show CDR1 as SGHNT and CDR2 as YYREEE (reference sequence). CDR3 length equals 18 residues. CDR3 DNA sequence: TGTGCCAGCAGCTTGATCCCCGGGACTAGTCATGTGTTCGGGGAGCTGTTTTTT. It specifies CASSLIPGTSHVFGELFF.

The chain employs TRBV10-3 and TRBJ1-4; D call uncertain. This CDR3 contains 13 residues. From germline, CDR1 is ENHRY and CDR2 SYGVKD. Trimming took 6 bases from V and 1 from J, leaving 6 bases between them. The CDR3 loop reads CAISAGTNEKLFF. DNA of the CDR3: TGTGCCATCAGCGCTGGAACTAATGAAAAACTGTTTTTT.

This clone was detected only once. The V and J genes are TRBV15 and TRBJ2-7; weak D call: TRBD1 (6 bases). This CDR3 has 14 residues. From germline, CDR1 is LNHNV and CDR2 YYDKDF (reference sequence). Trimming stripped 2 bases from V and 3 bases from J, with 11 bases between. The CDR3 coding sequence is TGTGCCACCAGCAGACAGGGGCAGAGCTACGAGCAGTACTTC. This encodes CATSRQGQSYEQYF.

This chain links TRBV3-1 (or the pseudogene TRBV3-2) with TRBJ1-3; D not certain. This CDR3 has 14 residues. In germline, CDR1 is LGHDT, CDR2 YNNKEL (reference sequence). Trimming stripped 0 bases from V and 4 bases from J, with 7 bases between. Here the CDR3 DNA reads TGTGCCAGCAGCCAAGACGGCGGAGGAAACACCATATATTTT. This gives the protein CASSQDGGGNTIYF.

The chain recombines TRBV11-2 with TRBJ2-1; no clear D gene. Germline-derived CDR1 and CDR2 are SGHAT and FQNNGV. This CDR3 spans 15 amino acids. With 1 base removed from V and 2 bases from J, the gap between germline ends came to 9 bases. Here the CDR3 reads CASSLVLDPYNEQFF. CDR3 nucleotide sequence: TGTGCCAGCAGCTTAGTTCTAGACCCCTACAATGAGCAGTTCTTC.

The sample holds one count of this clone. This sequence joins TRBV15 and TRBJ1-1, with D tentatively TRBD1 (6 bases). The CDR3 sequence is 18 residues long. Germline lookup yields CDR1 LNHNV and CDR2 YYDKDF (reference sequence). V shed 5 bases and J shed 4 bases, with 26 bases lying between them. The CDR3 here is CATSSLWGPNGMSTEAFF. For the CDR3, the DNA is TGTGCCACCAGCTCCCTCTGGGGGCCAAACGGTATGAGCACTGAAGCTTTCTTT.

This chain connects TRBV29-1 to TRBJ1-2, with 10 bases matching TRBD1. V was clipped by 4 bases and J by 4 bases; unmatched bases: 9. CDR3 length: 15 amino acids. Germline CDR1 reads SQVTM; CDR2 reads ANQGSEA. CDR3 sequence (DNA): TGCAGCGTTGTGGTATCGGGACAGGGGTCCTATGGCTACACCTTC. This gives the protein CSVVVSGQGSYGYTF.

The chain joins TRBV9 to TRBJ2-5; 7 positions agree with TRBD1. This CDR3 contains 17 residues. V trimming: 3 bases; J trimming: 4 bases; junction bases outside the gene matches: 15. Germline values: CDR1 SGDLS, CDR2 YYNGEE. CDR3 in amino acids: CASSALQGPPSRETQYF. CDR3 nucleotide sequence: TGTGCCAGCAGCGCATTACAGGGGCCTCCATCGAGAGAGACCCAGTACTTC.

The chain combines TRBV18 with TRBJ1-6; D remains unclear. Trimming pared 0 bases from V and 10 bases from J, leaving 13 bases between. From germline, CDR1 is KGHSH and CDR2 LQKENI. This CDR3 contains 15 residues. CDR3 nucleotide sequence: TGTGCCAGCTCACCACCTAGGTCTGAGGGATCACCCCTCCACTTT. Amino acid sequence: CASSPPRSEGSPLHF.

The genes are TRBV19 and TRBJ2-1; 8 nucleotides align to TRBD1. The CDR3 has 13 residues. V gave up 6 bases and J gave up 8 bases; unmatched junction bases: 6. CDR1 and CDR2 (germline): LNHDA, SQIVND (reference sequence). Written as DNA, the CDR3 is TGTGCCAGTAGAGACAGGGGTATCGATGAGCAGTTCTTC. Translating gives CASRDRGIDEQFF.